These 19 T cell receptor beta chains originate from one sample sequenced in a study of cytomegalovirus exposure and HLA in healthy donors. PCR amplification relied on 60 Vbeta primers (plus 13 Jbeta primers). Clones were read by immunoSEQ multiplex PCR, and TCRdb kept only the in-frame ones, dropping some. In the table there are 150,000 to 200,000 clones, roughly 87% of which are singletons. Sequencing was performed on PBMCs. These receptors were taken from a man aged 45-60 years in good health and CMV-seropositive.

This rearrangement joins TRBV28 to TRBJ1-5; 8 bases fit TRBD1. The CDR3 has 15 residues. The V gene end was trimmed by 7 bases and the J gene end by 3 bases; junction bases not matched to a gene: 8. Germline CDR1 reads MDHEN; CDR2 reads SYDVKM. Written as DNA, the CDR3 is TGTGCCAGCACTCGGGGACAGGCGGTCAATCAGCCCCAGCATTTT. Its protein product is CASTRGQAVNQPQHF.

The J gene is TRBJ2-3, the V gene TRBV7-9; TRBD1 aligns across 9 bases. J was trimmed by 4 bases and V by 4 bases; bases with no gene match: 9. Looked up from germline, CDR1 is SEHNR and CDR2 is FQNEAQ (reference sequence). The CDR3 runs 16 residues. This CDR3 reads CASSSPGQGVPDTQYF. The CDR3 DNA sequence: TGTGCCAGCAGCTCTCCGGGACAGGGTGTTCCAGATACGCAGTATTTT.

This chain connects TRBV7-6 to TRBJ1-2, with TRBD1 identical over 7 bases. The ends lost 5 bases at V and 7 bases at J; junction bases unmatched: 10. This CDR3 is built from 14 residues. The V gene's germline CDR1 is SGHVS and CDR2 FNYEAQ. CDR3 in DNA: TGTGCCAGCAGCGAATACACAGGGGCTGGTGGCTACACCTTC. This translates into CASSEYTGAGGYTF.

Only a few counts were recorded for this clone. This chain's CDR3 is CSAGYDGEAFF. The CDR3 DNA reads as TGCAGTGCTGGATATGACGGGGAAGCTTTCTTT. The chain links TRBV20-1 to TRBJ1-1; D call uncertain. CDR1 DFQATT and CDR2 SNEGSKA come from the germline V gene (reference sequence). Trimming removed 5 bases at V and 8 bases at J, with 12 bases between. The CDR3 consists of 11 residues.

V is TRBV6-6 and J is TRBJ2-1; 7 bases align to TRBD1. The germline V gene encodes CDR1 MNHNY and CDR2 SVGAGI (reference sequence). Trimming took 5 bases from V and 5 from J; bases not matched to a gene: 9. The CDR3 totals 15 residues. The CDR3 region has the DNA TGTGCCAGCAGTCCCTCACCGGGACAGAACAATGAGCAGTTCTTC. It specifies CASSPSPGQNNEQFF.

This clone has just one count. V usage is TRBV12-5 and J usage is TRBJ2-1, with D tentatively TRBD2 (6 bases). Trimming took 6 bases from V and 4 from J, leaving 10 bases between them. The germline CDR1 and CDR2 sequences are LGHNT and FRNRAP. The CDR3 has 13 amino acids. CDR3 region: CASGRDVYNEQFF. CDR3 nucleotides: TGTGCTAGTGGGCGGGACGTATACAATGAGCAGTTCTTC. The entire variable domain, with the rest obtained from reference TRBV12-5 and TRBJ2-1, is as follows: DARVTQTPRHKVTEMGQEVTMRCQPILGHNTVFWYRQTMMQGLELLAYFRNRAPLDDSGMPKDRFSAEMPDATLATLKIQPSEPRDSAVYFCASGRDVYNEQFFGPGTRLTVL.

V and J are TRBV30 and TRBJ1-2, with 10 bases fitting TRBD1. V lost 7 bases and J lost 7; bases outside the gene matches: 9. The CDR3 is 13 residues long. The germline V gene has CDR1 GTSNPN and CDR2 SVGIG (reference sequence). CDR3 protein: CAYRQGAQGGYTF. The DNA of the CDR3 is TGTGCCTATCGACAGGGGGCGCAGGGTGGCTACACCTTC.

This sequence joins TRBV5-1 and TRBJ1-1; D is unclear. V was trimmed by 0 bases and J by 4 bases, leaving 7 bases between them. The V gene's germline CDR1 is SGHRS and CDR2 YFSETQ. There are 13 residues in the CDR3. In DNA, the CDR3 is TGCGCCAGCAGCTTGGGAGGGTCCACTGAAGCTTTCTTT. It translates to CASSLGGSTEAFF.

CDR3 bases: TGTGCCATGGGGACTAGCGGGAGTCCCGATACGCAGTATTTT. It translates to CAMGTSGSPDTQYF. J is TRBJ2-3 and V is TRBV10-3, with 14 nucleotides matching TRBD2. In germline, CDR1 is ENHRY, CDR2 SYGVKD. Germline trimming cut 9 bases from V and 6 bases from J; bases unmatched to any gene: 5. This CDR3 contains 14 residues.

The chain combines TRBV27 with TRBJ2-1; the match to TRBD2 covers 9 bases. Germline CDR1 MNHEY, CDR2 SMNVEV (reference sequence). With V trimmed by 5 bases and J by 4 bases, 3 bases remained unmatched. This CDR3 has 14 amino acids. The CDR3 coding sequence is TGTGCCAGCAGTCCGACTAGCGGTTACAATGAGCAGTTCTTC. Protein product: CASSPTSGYNEQFF.

J is TRBJ1-4 and V is TRBV28, with TRBD1 as a possible D gene (6 bases). The CDR3 spans 14 residues. The germline V gene has CDR1 MDHEN and CDR2 SYDVKM. V lost 5 bases and J 3 bases, leaving 10 bases between the germline ends. CDR3 bases: TGTGCCAGCAGTACACAGGGACCTAATGAAAAACTGTTTTTT. Translating gives CASSTQGPNEKLFF.

The chain links TRBV7-2 to TRBJ2-1; a possible D gene is TRBD2 (6 bases). Germline V CDR1 and CDR2: SGHTA, FQGNSA. The CDR3 runs to 15 residues. The ends were cut back, 5 bases at V and 0 bases at J, with 11 bases in the middle. The CDR3, as DNA: TGTGCCAGCAGCGTGGGACTGGCCTCCTACAATGAGCAGTTCTTC. The encoded protein is CASSVGLASYNEQFF.

The J gene is TRBJ2-1, the V gene TRBV5-1; D is uncertain. V was shortened by 3 bases and J by 8 bases, with 6 bases between the two germline ends. Per germline, CDR1 SGHRS and CDR2 YFSETQ. The CDR3 totals 11 residues. The CDR3 loop is CASSSEHEQFF. CDR3 nucleotide sequence: TGCGCCAGCAGCTCCGAGCATGAGCAGTTCTTC.

This chain connects TRBV9 to TRBJ2-3; 14 nucleotides align to TRBD2. The CDR3 totals 18 residues. CDR1 is SGDLS, CDR2 YYNGEE, per germline. With V trimmed by 5 bases and J by 2 bases, 10 bases remained unmatched. CDR3 coding DNA: TGTGCCAGCAGTACCGGGACTAGCGGGAGACGTGTCACAGATACGCAGTATTTT. Residues: CASSTGTSGRRVTDTQYF.

The chain combines TRBV7-9 with TRBJ2-5, with TRBD1 as a possible D gene (5 bases). CDR1 SEHNR and CDR2 FQNEAQ come from the germline V gene (reference sequence). Between the trimmed V and J ends, which lost 5 bases and 2 bases, there was a span of 15 bases. The CDR3 runs 15 residues. CDR3 in DNA: TGTGCCAGCAGCCCAGTACAGACAGTTCAAGAGACCCAGTACTTC. Protein: CASSPVQTVQETQYF.

The V call is TRBV27, the J call TRBJ2-1; the D is unclear. V dropped 2 bases and J dropped 0 bases, with 8 bases sitting between them. This CDR3 contains 15 residues. CDR1 is MNHEY and CDR2 is SMNVEV in the germline V gene (reference sequence). The CDR3 DNA reads TGTGCCAGCAGTTTACCCCAGGTCTCCTACAATGAGCAGTTCTTC. Translated, it gives CASSLPQVSYNEQFF.

The chain recombines TRBV5-1 with TRBJ2-6; D gene uncertain. V lost 0 bases, J lost 2 bases, and 9 bases lay in between. Looked up from germline, CDR1 is SGHRS and CDR2 is YFSETQ. The CDR3 runs to 16 residues. The CDR3 loop reads CASSLAVQTGANVLTF. CDR3 nucleotide sequence: TGCGCCAGCAGCTTGGCCGTACAGACTGGGGCCAACGTCCTGACTTTC.

Only one count was recorded for this clone. The V and J genes are TRBV20-1 and TRBJ2-5; D is unclear. The length of the CDR3 is 10 residues. Per the germline V gene, CDR1 is DFQATT and CDR2 is SNEGSKA (reference sequence). The V end lost 3 bases, the J end lost 5 bases, and 4 bases lay between the germline ends. This CDR3 reads CSARSETQYF. CDR3 DNA sequence: TGCAGTGCTAGGTCGGAGACCCAGTACTTC.

The chain combines TRBV19 with TRBJ1-6; no clear D gene. The CDR3 sequence is 15 residues long. Trimming removed 4 bases at V and 8 bases at J, with 15 bases between. Germline CDR1 and CDR2: LNHDA and SQIVND (reference sequence). CDR3 amino acids: CASSKFGATDSPLHF. The CDR3, as DNA: TGTGCCAGTAGTAAGTTCGGAGCAACGGATTCACCCCTCCACTTT.